This entry features one TCR beta chain sequence. CDR1 is SGHKS, CDR2 YYEKEE, per germline (reference sequence). V gave up 4 bases and J gave up 6 bases; unmatched junction bases: 11. This CDR3 spans 16 amino acids. This table comes from immunoSEQ multiplex PCR, and its TCRdb copy is limited to in-frame clones, with some not included. The repertoire holds approximately 71,000 clones, with more than 90% as singletons. This sample is drawn from a study of T cell changes during pregnancy in multiple sclerosis. The chain joins TRBV5-5 to TRBJ1-5; 9 bases map to TRBD1. The receptor comes from a female donor with multiple sclerosis, enrolled in a pregnancy study. The input for sequencing was peripheral blood, taken in the second trimester of pregnancy. The CDR3 region is CASSPWTGEGGQPQHF. The CDR3, as DNA: TGTGCCAGCAGCCCCTGGACAGGGGAAGGTGGTCAGCCCCAGCATTTT. The full variable domain, completed using reference TRBV5-5 and TRBJ1-5, is DAGVTQSPTHLIKTRGQQVTLRCSPISGHKSVSWYQQVLGQGPQFIFQYYEKEERGRGNFPDRFSARQFPNYSSELNVNALLLGDSALYLCASSPWTGEGGQPQHFGDGTRLSIL.